Listed here are 31 T cell receptor beta chains from one sample, sequenced in a study of T cells after yellow fever vaccination. TCRdb analysed the 5' RACE reads with MiXCR anew, one entry per CDR3 protein. The sample gives 400,000 to 450,000 distinct CDR3 sequences, approximately 19% of which show up once; roughly a sixth is in the top ten. The specimen was PBMCs, collected before the yellow fever booster vaccination. The receptors come from a man between 18 and 29 years old who received the YFV17D yellow fever vaccine.

This clonotype has a handful of counts. V and J are TRBV7-2 and TRBJ2-5; weak D call: TRBD1 (5 bases). The CDR3 contains 14 residues. From germline, CDR1 is SGHTA and CDR2 FQGNSA. V dropped 4 bases and J dropped 5 bases, with 14 bases sitting between them. The CDR3 reads CASSSWGPLETQYF. CDR3 DNA: TGTGCCAGCAGCTCCTGGGGCCCGTTGGAGACCCAGTACTTC.

The chain employs TRBV7-9 and TRBJ2-5; 13 bases align to TRBD2. Trimming took 4 bases from V and 5 from J; bases not matched to a gene: 10. The germline V gene has CDR1 SEHNR and CDR2 FQNEAQ (reference sequence). This CDR3 region has 17 residues. DNA for the CDR3: TGTGCCAGCAGCTGGCGACTAGCGGGGGGTTTGTGGGAGACCCAGTACTTC. Translating it yields CASSWRLAGGLWETQYF.

The V gene is TRBV12-3 or TRBV12-4, the J gene TRBJ1-1; weak D call: TRBD1 (6 bases). CDR3 length: 15 amino acids. V lost 1 base, J lost 5 bases, and 14 bases lay in between. The CDR3 reads CASSLGSRGVTEAFF. For the CDR3, the DNA is TGTGCCAGCAGTTTAGGTTCAAGGGGGGTAACTGAAGCTTTCTTT.

The chain links TRBV7-2 to TRBJ2-2, with D hard to call. This CDR3 comprises 13 residues. Between the trimmed V and J ends, which lost 5 bases and 5 bases, there was a span of 9 bases. Germline CDR1 is SGHTA and CDR2 is FQGNSA. The CDR3 DNA reads TGTGCCAGCAGCCCCTACTCGACCGGGGAGCTGTTTTTT. Amino acids: CASSPYSTGELFF.

Points on this clonotype: One end of the junction is discordant with germline, which a read error may explain. The chain joins TRBV20-1 to TRBJ2-7; 10 nucleotides agree with TRBD2. Looked up from germline, CDR1 is DFQATT and CDR2 is SNEGSKA (reference sequence). The CDR3 has 18 amino acids. CDR3 region: CSANPVVAGGPTPYEQYF. The CDR3 DNA is TGCAGTGCTAACCCTGTGGTAGCGGGGGGACCTACCCCCTACGAACAGTACTTC.

V usage is TRBV7-2 and J usage is TRBJ1-5, with 11 bases matching TRBD1. V dropped 5 bases and J dropped 0; count of bases not matched to a gene: 9. This CDR3 has 18 amino acids. Germline V CDR1 and CDR2: SGHTA, FQGNSA. The chain's CDR3 is CASSRGTGGRYSNQPQHF. The CDR3 DNA sequence: TGTGCCAGCAGCCGTGGGACAGGGGGACGCTATAGCAATCAGCCCCAGCATTTT.

This clonotype showed up just a few times. J is TRBJ1-2 and V is TRBV4-1, with D possibly being TRBD1 (5 bases). The CDR3 runs to 11 residues. Per germline, CDR1 MGHRA and CDR2 YSYEKL. CDR3 in DNA: TGCGCGAGCGGGGCAGTCTATGGCTACACCTTC. This gives the protein CASGAVYGYTF.

This chain uses TRBV4-1 with TRBJ1-4; 7 bases map to TRBD1. Germline CDR1 reads MGHRA; CDR2 reads YSYEKL. CDR3 length: 17 amino acids. With 2 bases clipped from V and 6 bases from J, the junction kept 12 bases outside the gene matches. Written as DNA, the CDR3 is TGCGCCAGCAGCCAAACGCTAAGCGGAACAGGGGATGAAAAACTGTTTTTT. Its protein product is CASSQTLSGTGDEKLFF.

This clonotype was seen a few times. The chain has TRBV20-1 and TRBJ2-5; the D gene is possibly TRBD1 (5 bases). The V end lost 3 bases, the J end lost 5 bases, and 13 bases lay between the germline ends. This CDR3 region has 13 residues. Germline-derived CDR1 and CDR2 are DFQATT and SNEGSKA (reference sequence). The CDR3 DNA sequence: TGCAGTGCTAGGCCACGCAGGGCGGAGACCCAGTACTTC. Its protein is CSARPRRAETQYF.

The sample holds many counts of this clonotype. The chain is built from TRBV18 and TRBJ2-1; D is unclear. The CDR3 extends over 13 amino acids. Germline V gene lookup returns CDR1 KGHSH and CDR2 LQKENI. The germline V and J ends were trimmed by 2 bases and 6 bases, with 8 bases remaining between them. CDR3: CASSPSPGNEQFF. In nucleotides, the CDR3 is TGTGCCAGCTCACCATCTCCAGGCAATGAGCAGTTCTTC.

DNA for the CDR3: TGTGCCAGCATCGGGAGCGGAGAAGAGACCCAGTACTTC. It specifies CASIGSGEETQYF. This rearrangement joins TRBV7-2 to TRBJ2-5, with a weak D call TRBD2 (6 bases). V lost 7 bases and J 3 bases, leaving 12 bases between the germline ends. Germline values: CDR1 SGHTA, CDR2 FQGNSA. The CDR3 runs to 13 residues.

In regard to this clonotype: The junction departs from germline at one end; a sequencing error may be responsible. This chain connects TRBV12-5 to TRBJ2-1, with 9 bases aligning to TRBD1. Germline V gives CDR1 LGHNT, CDR2 FRNRAP. This CDR3 has 14 amino acids. The CDR3 nucleotides read TGTGCTAGTGTTTTGGGGACAGGGTGGAATGAGCAGTTCTTC. The encoded protein is CASVLGTGWNEQFF.

The J gene is TRBJ2-3, the V gene TRBV7-2, with TRBD2 matching over 11 bases. The trim removed 5 bases at V and 2 bases at J, leaving 6 bases unmatched. Germline lookup yields CDR1 SGHTA and CDR2 FQGNSA. This CDR3 spans 16 amino acids. For the CDR3, the DNA is TGTGCCAGCAGCCCCACTAGCGGGGGCATCACAGATACGCAGTATTTT. It specifies CASSPTSGGITDTQYF.

This clonotype was picked up a small number of times. The chain combines TRBV25-1 with TRBJ2-6, with D perhaps TRBD1 (6 bases). The CDR3 is 17 residues long. Trimming pared 1 base from V and 1 base from J, leaving 11 bases between. Germline loops: CDR1 MGHDK, CDR2 SYGVNS. In DNA form, the CDR3 reads TGTGCCAGCAGTGAATTGGCAGGGGAATCTGGGGCCAACGTCCTGACTTTC. This translates into CASSELAGESGANVLTF.

This clonotype was seen many times. The chain couples TRBV4-2 to TRBJ2-1, with TRBD2 identical over 11 bases. Germline loops: CDR1 LGHNA, CDR2 YNFKEQ. J was trimmed by 0 bases and V by 2 bases; bases with no gene match: 0. There are 16 residues in the CDR3. The CDR3 DNA is TGTGCCAGCAGCCAACTAGCGGGGGGCTCCTACAATGAGCAGTTCTTC. Protein product: CASSQLAGGSYNEQFF.

This clonotype was counted ten times or more. The rearrangement links TRBV7-2 to TRBJ2-5; TRBD1 matches at 8 bases. There are 15 residues in the CDR3. Germline V gene data show CDR1 as SGHTA and CDR2 as FQGNSA. J gave up 4 bases and V 1 base, and 5 bases lay outside the gene matches. The CDR3 reads CASSLDRGTGETQYF. For the CDR3, the DNA is TGTGCCAGCAGCTTAGACAGGGGGACCGGAGAGACCCAGTACTTC.

The chain uses TRBV20-1 and TRBJ2-5; tentative D call: TRBD1 (6 bases). V was trimmed by 4 bases and J by 5 bases, leaving 20 bases between them. CDR3 size: 15 residues. Germline V gene data show CDR1 as DFQATT and CDR2 as SNEGSKA (reference sequence). CDR3 in DNA: TGCAGTGCTATACCTTCAACAGGGTGGGAGGAGACCCAGTACTTC. As protein: CSAIPSTGWEETQYF.

J is TRBJ2-2 and V is TRBV6-5; no firm D call. The CDR3 has 12 amino acids. Germline CDR1 MNHEY, CDR2 SVGAGI. V was trimmed by 2 bases and J by 9 bases, leaving 7 bases between them. In nucleotides, the CDR3 is TGTGCCAGCAGTTACGGTAACCGGGAGCTGTTTTTT. It translates to CASSYGNRELFF.

This clonotype was observed a few times. This sequence joins TRBV7-9 and TRBJ1-3, with D possibly TRBD1 on 6 matching bases. V dropped 4 bases and J dropped 4 bases, with 14 bases sitting between them. Germline V CDR1 and CDR2: SEHNR, FQNEAQ (reference sequence). The CDR3 extends over 15 amino acids. The DNA for the CDR3 is TGTGCCAGCAGCTCCACAGGGTTGGCAGGAAACACCATATATTTT. Its protein is CASSSTGLAGNTIYF. Full variable domain (missing parts from reference TRBV7-9 and TRBJ1-3): DTGVSQNPRHKITKRGQNVTFRCDPISEHNRLYWYRQTLGQGPEFLTYFQNEAQLEKSRLLSDRFSAERPKGSFSTLEIQRTEQGDSAMYLCASSSTGLAGNTIYFGEGSWLTVV.

This clonotype was seen more than once but under ten times. The genes are TRBV12-3 or TRBV12-4 and TRBJ2-2, with 9 bases identical to TRBD1. This CDR3 has 13 residues. V shed 10 bases and J 6 bases; nucleotides not matched to a gene: 6. The CDR3 coding sequence is TGTGCCACCCCGGGACAGGGCGCCGGGGAGCTGTTTTTT. Amino acid sequence: CATPGQGAGELFF.

CDR3 in DNA: TGCGCCAGCAGCTTCACAGGGGGCTGGGCTGGGGCCAACGTCCTGACTTTC. Its protein product is CASSFTGGWAGANVLTF. The chain carries TRBV5-1 and TRBJ2-6; TRBD1 aligns across 9 bases. The germline V gene encodes CDR1 SGHRS and CDR2 YFSETQ. The trim removed 2 bases at V and 2 bases at J, leaving 5 bases unmatched. This CDR3 contains 17 residues.

This clonotype was counted only a few times. This rearrangement joins TRBV15 to TRBJ2-7; D is uncertain. The length of the CDR3 is 13 residues. V lost 1 base to trimming and J lost 0 bases, with 4 bases between them. Germline CDR1 LNHNV, CDR2 YYDKDF (reference sequence). CDR3 coding DNA: TGTGCCACCAGCAGAGGCAGCTCCTACGAGCAGTACTTC. Its protein is CATSRGSSYEQYF.

There are a few counts of this clonotype. V usage is TRBV12-5 and J usage is TRBJ2-7; no reliable D call. The CDR3 loop spans 13 amino acids. Germline V gene lookup returns CDR1 LGHNT and CDR2 FRNRAP. The V and J ends lost 3 bases and 2 bases respectively, with 8 bases between them. CDR3: CASGFQGPYEQYF. The CDR3 nucleotides read TGTGCTAGTGGTTTCCAAGGACCCTACGAGCAGTACTTC.

The chain joins TRBV6-2 or TRBV6-3 to TRBJ2-4; D could derive from TRBD1 or TRBD2 (6 bases each). The V and J ends lost 6 bases and 0 bases respectively, with 12 bases between them. Germline V gene sequence: CDR1 MNHEY, CDR2 SVGEGT. The length of the CDR3 is 15 residues. This CDR3 reads CASSSGGLAKNIQYF. The CDR3 DNA follows: TGTGCCAGCAGCTCTGGGGGGCTAGCCAAAAACATTCAGTACTTC.

The V and J genes are TRBV4-3 and TRBJ2-3; TRBD1 or TRBD2 may be the D gene (5 bases each). Trimming took off 1 base at V and 2 bases at J, with 25 bases between the two ends. CDR3 length: 20 amino acids. CDR1 LGHNA and CDR2 YSLEER come from the germline V gene. DNA for the CDR3: TGCGCCAGCAGCCAAGGGGCCAGCGGACGCCTACGAGGGGTCACAGATACGCAGTATTTT. It translates to CASSQGASGRLRGVTDTQYF.

This clonotype was seen more than once but under ten times. V usage is TRBV20-1 and J usage is TRBJ2-1, with TRBD2 matching over 13 bases. With V trimmed by 0 bases and J by 7 bases, 3 bases remained unmatched. Germline V lookup: CDR1 DFQATT, CDR2 SNEGSKA (reference sequence). The CDR3 is 15 amino acids. CDR3 sequence reads: CSARDGLAGVNEQFF. CDR3 in DNA: TGCAGTGCTAGAGACGGACTAGCGGGGGTGAATGAGCAGTTCTTC.

Only a few counts were recorded for this clonotype. This chain links TRBV4-2 with TRBJ1-1; TRBD1 matches 7 bases. The trim removed 5 bases at V and 5 bases at J, leaving 11 bases unmatched. Germline CDR1 LGHNA, CDR2 YNFKEQ. CDR3 length equals 15 residues. CDR3 amino acids: CASSRAKGARTEAFF. CDR3 nucleotide sequence: TGTGCCAGCAGCAGGGCCAAGGGGGCAAGGACTGAAGCTTTCTTT.

The chain recombines TRBV29-1 with TRBJ2-7, with 9 bases lining up with TRBD2. Per the germline V gene, CDR1 is SQVTM and CDR2 is ANQGSEA. CDR3 length equals 12 residues. V shed 8 bases, J shed 4 bases, and the junction held 6 bases outside the gene matches. CDR3 sequence: CSCAGGPYEQYF. The CDR3 DNA follows: TGCAGCTGCGCGGGGGGGCCTTACGAGCAGTACTTC.

The chain couples TRBV5-6 to TRBJ2-5; tentative D call: TRBD2 (5 bases). Trimming stripped 6 bases from V and 3 bases from J, with 9 bases between. Germline V gene data show CDR1 as SGHDT and CDR2 as YYEEEE. The CDR3 is made up of 12 amino acids. As DNA, the CDR3 is TGTGCCAGCACCACCGGGAAAGAGACCCAGTACTTC. Translated: CASTTGKETQYF.

The V call is TRBV4-1, the J call TRBJ2-7, with 8 bases fitting TRBD1. J lost 3 bases, V lost 2 bases, and 3 bases had no gene match. CDR3 length equals 14 residues. Germline V gives CDR1 MGHRA, CDR2 YSYEKL. CDR3 in amino acids: CASSQRDRGYEQYF. The DNA of the CDR3 is TGCGCCAGCAGCCAACGAGACAGGGGCTACGAGCAGTACTTC.

The chain employs TRBV10-3 and TRBJ2-5; the match to TRBD2 covers 13 bases. The germline V gene encodes CDR1 ENHRY and CDR2 SYGVKD. J was trimmed by 5 bases and V by 3 bases; bases with no gene match: 6. The CDR3 length is 16 residues. The CDR3 reads CAISDPETSGGETQYF. CDR3 DNA sequence: TGTGCCATCAGTGATCCGGAGACTAGCGGGGGGGAGACCCAGTACTTC.